Below, 15 T cell receptor beta chains from the same sample are listed, as sequenced in a study of cytomegalovirus exposure and HLA in healthy donors. TCRdb keeps only in-frame clones here, not all; method: immunoSEQ multiplex PCR. Seen here are some 240,000 clones, roughly 87% observed once, and the top ten hold more than 1.5%. Sequencing input: PBMCs. Receptor source: a woman in her late teens or twenties in good health and CMV-seropositive.

This clone showed up just once. The J gene is TRBJ1-4, the V gene TRBV11-2; a weak D match, TRBD1 (5 bases). V was pared by 5 bases and J by 4 bases, with 8 bases between. The CDR3 spans 13 residues. Germline V gene lookup returns CDR1 SGHAT and CDR2 FQNNGV. The DNA for the CDR3 is TGTGCCAGCAGCCGACAGTATAATGAAAAACTGTTTTTT. It is translated as CASSRQYNEKLFF.

This clone has a count of ten or more. V usage is TRBV28 and J usage is TRBJ1-2, with 7 bases that match TRBD1. CDR3 size: 15 residues. Germline CDR1 is MDHEN and CDR2 is SYDVKM. After removal of 6 bases from V and 6 bases from J, the junction contained 13 bases not matched to a gene. DNA for the CDR3: TGTGCCAGCAGCTTCTTCGACAGGGTAACGGATGGCTACACCTTC. Translating gives CASSFFDRVTDGYTF.

The chain has TRBV9 and TRBJ1-3; D ambiguous. From germline, CDR1 is SGDLS and CDR2 YYNGEE. The V end lost 0 bases, the J end lost 2 bases, and 15 bases lay between the germline ends. The CDR3 consists of 17 residues. In DNA form, the CDR3 reads TGTGCCAGCAGCGTAGCTGACCGACTATATACTGGAAACACCATATATTTT. Amino acid sequence: CASSVADRLYTGNTIYF.

The V call is TRBV4-1, the J call TRBJ1-1; D is possibly TRBD1 (6 bases). The CDR3 length is 14 residues. V lost 7 bases and J lost 5, with 17 bases in between. Germline CDR1 and CDR2: MGHRA and YSYEKL. CDR3 bases: TGCGCCAGCACAACGGGGGGCGCGGGTACTGAAGCTTTCTTT. This codes for CASTTGGAGTEAFF.

The chain links TRBV5-1 to TRBJ1-2; 10 positions agree with TRBD1. The CDR3 runs to 19 residues. Unmatched junction bases numbered 20, after V lost 1 base and J lost 8 bases. The germline V gene has CDR1 SGHRS and CDR2 YFSETQ. The CDR3 here is CASSLNRPLTGGTVKGYTF. The CDR3 DNA reads TGCGCCAGCAGCTTGAATCGCCCGTTGACAGGGGGCACCGTAAAAGGCTACACCTTC.

This chain links TRBV4-1 with TRBJ2-1, with 8 bases that match TRBD2. Trimming removed 1 base from V and 0 bases from J; junction bases left unmatched: 8. The CDR3 runs 18 residues. Germline CDR1 and CDR2: MGHRA and YSYEKL. CDR3 in amino acids: CASSQARGTRNSYNEQFF. The CDR3 DNA reads as TGCGCCAGCAGCCAAGCGAGGGGGACTAGGAACTCCTACAATGAGCAGTTCTTC.

This chain joins TRBV28 and TRBJ2-2; D possibly corresponds to TRBD1 (5 bases). The germline V gene encodes CDR1 MDHEN and CDR2 SYDVKM. V lost 2 bases and J 1 base, leaving 11 bases between the germline ends. The CDR3 contains 16 residues. This CDR3 is CASSLRPGLNTGELFF. CDR3 nucleotides: TGTGCCAGCAGTTTAAGGCCAGGGCTGAACACCGGGGAGCTGTTTTTT.

J is TRBJ1-5 and V is TRBV28, with D perhaps matching TRBD1 (6 bases). Per germline, CDR1 MDHEN and CDR2 SYDVKM. Trimming took 2 bases from V and 3 from J, leaving 11 bases between them. This CDR3 is built from 15 residues. The CDR3 bases are TGTGCCAGCAGTTTACCCAGGGGCAACAATCAGCCCCAGCATTTT. The encoded protein is CASSLPRGNNQPQHF.

The J gene is TRBJ2-3, the V gene TRBV5-1, with 11 bases that match TRBD2. J lost 6 bases, V lost 4 bases, and 10 bases had no gene match. The CDR3 has 16 residues. Germline CDR1 and CDR2: SGHRS and YFSETQ. The CDR3 loop is CASSHGLAGGGDTQYF. Written as DNA, the CDR3 is TGCGCCAGCAGCCATGGACTAGCGGGTGGAGGGGATACGCAGTATTTT.

The rearrangement links TRBV9 to TRBJ1-2; D might be TRBD1 (6 bases). CDR1 is SGDLS, CDR2 YYNGEE, per germline. The CDR3 totals 15 residues. The V end was cut by 0 bases, the J end by 4 bases, with 13 bases between. The CDR3 nucleotides read TGTGCCAGCAGCGTAGGGCAGGGGCTCGGCTATGGCTACACCTTC. Residues: CASSVGQGLGYGYTF.

The chain is built from TRBV27 and TRBJ2-4; 7 bases agree with TRBD2. The CDR3 has 15 amino acids. Germline V gene lookup returns CDR1 MNHEY and CDR2 SMNVEV (reference sequence). Trimming removed 4 bases from V and 0 bases from J; junction bases left unmatched: 3. The CDR3, as DNA: TGTGCCAGCAGTTCTAGCGGATTAGCCAAAAACATTCAGTACTTC. It codes for CASSSSGLAKNIQYF.

The chain links TRBV11-3 to TRBJ2-5, with 13 bases that match TRBD2. This CDR3 is 17 amino acids long. Germline V lookup: CDR1 SGHNT, CDR2 YENEEA. J lost 5 bases, V lost 1 base, and 7 bases had no gene match. For the CDR3, the DNA is TGTGCCAGCAGCTTAGGTGGACTAGCGGGAGTTGGGGAGACCCAGTACTTC. As protein: CASSLGGLAGVGETQYF.

This clone occurred once. The chain is built from TRBV30 and TRBJ2-5, with TRBD2 matching 7 bases. With 0 bases clipped from V and 2 bases from J, the junction kept 0 bases outside the gene matches. The CDR3 totals 13 residues. Germline V gene sequence: CDR1 GTSNPN, CDR2 SVGIG (reference sequence). In nucleotides, the CDR3 is TGTGCCTGGAGTGTCGGGGGGCAAGAGACCCAGTACTTC. Translating it yields CAWSVGGQETQYF.

The J gene is TRBJ2-6, the V gene TRBV7-3; 8 bases match TRBD1. Trimming took 5 bases from V and 0 from J; bases not matched to a gene: 12. The length of the CDR3 is 19 residues. Germline CDR1 and CDR2: SGHTA and FQGTGA. CDR3 sequence: CASSITGTGLFSGANVLTF. CDR3 bases: TGTGCCAGCAGCATCACTGGGACAGGCCTTTTCTCTGGGGCCAACGTCCTGACTTTC.

The chain combines TRBV11-3 with TRBJ2-5; TRBD1 is a possible D gene (5 bases). The ends were cut back, 2 bases at V and 4 bases at J, with 11 bases in the middle. The CDR3 is 14 amino acids. Germline CDR1 reads SGHNT; CDR2 reads YENEEA. The CDR3, as DNA: TGTGCCAGCAGCTTATATCCAGGGCGAGAGACCCAGTACTTC. Translated, it gives CASSLYPGRETQYF.